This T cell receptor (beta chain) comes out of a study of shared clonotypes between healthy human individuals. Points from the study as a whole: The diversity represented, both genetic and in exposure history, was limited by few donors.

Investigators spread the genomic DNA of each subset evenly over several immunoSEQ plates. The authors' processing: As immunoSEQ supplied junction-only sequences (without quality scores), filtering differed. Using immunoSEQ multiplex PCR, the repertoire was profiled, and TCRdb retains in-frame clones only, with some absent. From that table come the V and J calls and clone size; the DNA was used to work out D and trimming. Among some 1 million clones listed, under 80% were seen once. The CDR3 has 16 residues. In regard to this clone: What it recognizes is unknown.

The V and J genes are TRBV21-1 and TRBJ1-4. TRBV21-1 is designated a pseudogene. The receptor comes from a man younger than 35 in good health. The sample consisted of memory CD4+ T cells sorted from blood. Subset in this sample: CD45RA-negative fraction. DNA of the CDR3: TGTGCCAGCAGCAAAGGAGACATGGGAAGGGCTGAAAAACTGTTTTTT. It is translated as CASSKGDMGRAEKLFF.